This T cell receptor beta chain derives from a study of TIL therapy for anti-PD-1-resistant metastatic lung cancer. Looking at the study overall: Patients had a median age of about 55 years (range 38-75).

Germline V gene data show CDR1 as MDHEN and CDR2 as SYDVKM. The V gene lost 3 bases and the J gene lost 5 bases, with 13 bases spanning the gap. CDR3 length equals 15 residues. Time point in this sample: pre-treatment sample, taken before nivolumab and TIL therapy. The immunoSEQ assay was v3. Data came from immunoSEQ multiplex PCR; TCRdb stores just in-frame clones and leaves some out. This sample yields tens of thousands of clones, of which roughly 80% are seen a single time; 4.5% to 6% belongs to the top ten. V is TRBV28 and J is TRBJ2-2; D might be TRBD1 (6 bases). The sample was blood, taken at baseline. The TCR was taken from a person aged 25 to 80 with non-small cell lung cancer. The CDR3 region has the DNA TGTGCCAGCAGTTTGGATCAGGGGACAACCGGGGAGCTGTTTTTT. Its protein is CASSLDQGTTGELFF.